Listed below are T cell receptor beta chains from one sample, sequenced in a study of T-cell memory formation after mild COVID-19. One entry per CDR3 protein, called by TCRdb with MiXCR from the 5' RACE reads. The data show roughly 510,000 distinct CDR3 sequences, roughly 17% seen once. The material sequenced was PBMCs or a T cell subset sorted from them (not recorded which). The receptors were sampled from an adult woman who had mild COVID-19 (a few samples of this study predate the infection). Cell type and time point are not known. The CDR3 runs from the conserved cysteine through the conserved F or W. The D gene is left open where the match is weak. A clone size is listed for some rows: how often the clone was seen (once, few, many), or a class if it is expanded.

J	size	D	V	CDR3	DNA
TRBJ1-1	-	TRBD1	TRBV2	CASSAWTGGTEAFF	TGTGCCAGCAGTGCCTGGACAGGAGGCACTGAAGCTTTCTTT
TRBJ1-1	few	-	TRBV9	CASSVEAMNTEAFF	TGTGCCAGCAGCGTAGAGGCCATGAACACTGAAGCTTTCTTT
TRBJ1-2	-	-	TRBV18	CASSPPSADYGYTF	TGTGCCAGCTCACCACCGTCCGCAGACTATGGCTACACCTTC
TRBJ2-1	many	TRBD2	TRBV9	CASSPSGGYNEQFF	TGTGCCAGCAGCCCTAGCGGGGGCTACAATGAGCAGTTCTTC
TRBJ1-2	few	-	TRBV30	CAWSVGVFGYTF	TGTGCCTGGAGTGTAGGGGTGTTTGGCTACACCTTC
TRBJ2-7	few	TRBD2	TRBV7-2	CASSFRGGGLVDRSYEQYF	TGTGCCAGCAGCTTTCGGGGGGGCGGACTAGTGGATCGCTCCTACGAGCAGTACTTC
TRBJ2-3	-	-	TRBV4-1	CASSQIWGAPTDTQYF	TGCGCCAGCAGCCAGATCTGGGGGGCCCCAACAGATACGCAGTATTTT
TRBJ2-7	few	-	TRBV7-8	CASNEPGRSYEQYF	TGTGCCAGCAACGAACCTGGCAGGAGCTACGAGCAGTACTTC
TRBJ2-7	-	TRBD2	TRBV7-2	CASSLAASGLEAYEQYF	TGTGCCAGCAGCTTAGCCGCCTCGGGACTAGAAGCATACGAGCAGTACTTC
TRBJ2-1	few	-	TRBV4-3	CASSQERSAMSQNEQFF	TGCGCCAGCAGCCAAGAGAGGTCAGCCATGTCGCAGAATGAGCAGTTCTTC
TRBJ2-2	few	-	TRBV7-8	CASSLRGAANTGELFF	TGTGCCAGCAGCTTAAGGGGGGCTGCGAACACCGGGGAGCTGTTTTTT
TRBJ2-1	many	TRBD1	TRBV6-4	CASSEKTGASNEQFF	TGTGCCAGCAGTGAGAAGACAGGGGCGAGCAATGAGCAGTTCTTC
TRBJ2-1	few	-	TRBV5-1	CASSLWSSYNEQFF	TGCGCCAGCAGCCTATGGAGCTCCTACAATGAGCAGTTCTTC
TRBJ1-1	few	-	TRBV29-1	CSVSDSMNTEAFF	TGCAGCGTATCGGACAGCATGAACACTGAAGCTTTCTTT
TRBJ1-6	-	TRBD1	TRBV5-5	CASSPNRGGYNSPLHF	TGTGCCAGCAGCCCAAACAGGGGGGGGTATAATTCACCCCTCCACTTT
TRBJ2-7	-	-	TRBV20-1	CSATGGAIPSYEQYF	TGCAGTGCTACTGGGGGGGCCATCCCCTCCTACGAGCAGTACTTC
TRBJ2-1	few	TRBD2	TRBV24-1	CATSVTSAKGLADPERTYNEQFF	TGTGCCACCAGTGTTACGTCGGCCAAAGGACTAGCGGACCCCGAAAGGACCTACAATGAGCAGTTCTTC
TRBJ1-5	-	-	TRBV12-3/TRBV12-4	CASSFVLGNQPQHF	TGTGCCAGCAGTTTCGTCCTGGGCAATCAGCCCCAGCATTTT
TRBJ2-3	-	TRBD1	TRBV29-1	CSVPGQGADTQYF	TGCAGCGTGCCGGGACAGGGGGCAGATACGCAGTATTTT
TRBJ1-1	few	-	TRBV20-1	CSARGLGSGTEAFF	TGCAGTGCTAGAGGGCTGGGATCGGGCACTGAAGCTTTCTTT
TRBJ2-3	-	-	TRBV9	CASSVVGLRGDTQYF	TGTGCCAGCAGCGTAGTGGGACTCCGCGGAGATACGCAGTATTTT
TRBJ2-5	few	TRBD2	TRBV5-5	CASSWNPGRGGETQYF	TGTGCCAGCAGCTGGAACCCCGGGCGCGGGGGGGAGACCCAGTACTTC
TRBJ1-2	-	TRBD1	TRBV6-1	CASSELTGANYGYTF	TGTGCCAGCAGTGAACTTACAGGGGCTAACTATGGCTACACCTTC
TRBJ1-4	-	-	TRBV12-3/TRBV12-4	CASSPGRYGEKLFF	TGTGCCAGCAGCCCAGGGAGGTACGGTGAAAAACTGTTTTTT
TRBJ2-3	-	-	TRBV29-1	CSLKELSTDTQYF	TGCAGCCTTAAGGAGCTGAGCACAGATACGCAGTATTTT